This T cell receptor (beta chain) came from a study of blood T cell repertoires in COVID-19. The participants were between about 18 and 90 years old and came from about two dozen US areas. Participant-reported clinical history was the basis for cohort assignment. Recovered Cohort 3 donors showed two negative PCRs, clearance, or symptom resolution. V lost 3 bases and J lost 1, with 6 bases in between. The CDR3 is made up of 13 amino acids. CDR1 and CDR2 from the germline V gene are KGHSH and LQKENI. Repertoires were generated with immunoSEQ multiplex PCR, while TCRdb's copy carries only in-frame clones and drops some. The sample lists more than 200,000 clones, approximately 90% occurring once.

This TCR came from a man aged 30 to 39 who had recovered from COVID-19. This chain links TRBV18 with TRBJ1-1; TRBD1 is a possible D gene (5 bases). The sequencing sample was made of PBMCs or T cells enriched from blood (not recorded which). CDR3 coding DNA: TGTGCCAGCTCACCGACAGAGAACACTGAAGCTTTCTTT. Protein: CASSPTENTEAFF.